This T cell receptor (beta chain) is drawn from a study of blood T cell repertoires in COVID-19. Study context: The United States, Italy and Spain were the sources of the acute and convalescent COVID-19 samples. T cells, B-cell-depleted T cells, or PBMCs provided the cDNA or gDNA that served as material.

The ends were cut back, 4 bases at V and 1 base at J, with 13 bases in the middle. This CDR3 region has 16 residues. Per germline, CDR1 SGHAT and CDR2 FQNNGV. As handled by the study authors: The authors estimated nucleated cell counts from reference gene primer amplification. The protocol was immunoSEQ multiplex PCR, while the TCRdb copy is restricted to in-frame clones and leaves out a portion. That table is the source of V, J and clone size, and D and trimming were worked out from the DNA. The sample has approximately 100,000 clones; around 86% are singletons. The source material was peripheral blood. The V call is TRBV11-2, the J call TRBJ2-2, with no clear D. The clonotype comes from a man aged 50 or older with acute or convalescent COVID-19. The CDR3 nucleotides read TGTGCCAGCAGCTCTCTGTCGGGTCGGAACACCGGGGAGCTGTTTTTT. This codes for CASSSLSGRNTGELFF.